This T cell receptor beta chain was sequenced during a study of cytomegalovirus exposure and HLA in healthy donors. Study at large: Tens of millions of unique TCRs from HLA-typed donors were held in an early release of data. The study's findings and limits: Cytomegalovirus-associated TCR beta chains were listed, numbering 164. Some highly shared sequence variants likely arose as a pipeline artifact. Per published reports, the classifier diagnosed cytomegalovirus status with high specificity and sensitivity.

The V end lost 2 bases, the J end lost 2 bases, and 6 bases lay between the germline ends. Germline V lookup: CDR1 MNHEY, CDR2 SMNVEV (reference sequence). The CDR3 is 13 amino acids. Vbeta (60) and Jbeta (13) primers were used in the PCR. Here immunoSEQ multiplex PCR was the method, and the copy in TCRdb shows in-frame clones only, minus some. The top ten clones hold 3.1% of a sample with roughly 100,000 clones, 70% to 85% of them seen once. Of note for this clone: Its antigen is as yet unknown.

This TCR derives from a woman in her thirties or forties in good health and CMV-seronegative. The specimen sequenced was PBMCs. The V gene is TRBV27, the J gene TRBJ1-1; a possible D gene is TRBD1 (5 bases). CDR3 coding DNA: TGTGCCAGCAGTTTACAGGGAAACACTGAAGCTTTCTTT. This encodes CASSLQGNTEAFF.